The clone carrying this TCR beta chain is a singleton in its sample. In the authors' methods: Amplification of reference gene primers provided the estimated nucleated cell counts. Profiled with immunoSEQ multiplex PCR; TCRdb holds only in-frame clones, not every one. V and J calls and clone size follow that table, whereas D and trimming were derived from the DNA. The sample records some 250,000 clones, around 90% being singletons. This sample is part of a study of blood T cell repertoires in COVID-19. Across the whole study: PBMCs, B-cell-depleted T cells, or T cells were the source of the cDNA or gDNA that made up the material.

CDR3 size: 15 residues. V dropped 1 base and J dropped 2; count of bases not matched to a gene: 3. The germline V gene has CDR1 MNHNS and CDR2 SASEGT. The V gene is TRBV6-1, the J gene TRBJ2-3, with 7 bases fitting TRBD2. The sequencing sample was made of peripheral blood. The source of this sequence is a woman aged 40-49 years who had recovered from COVID-19. DNA for the CDR3: TGTGCCAGCAGTGAAGGGACTAGGAACACAGATACGCAGTATTTT. It translates to CASSEGTRNTDTQYF.